This passage covers 13 T cell receptor beta chains from one sample sequenced in a study of Ad26.COV2.S vaccination and SARS-CoV-2 variants. This table comes from immunoSEQ multiplex PCR, and its TCRdb copy is limited to in-frame clones, with some not included. This table holds 350,000 to 400,000 clones, about 85% found once. Documented treatment: 19 received Ad26.COV2.S at low or high dose, single or two shots; about 5 received placebo; per-sample allocation not given. Samples came from day 63 after the first vaccine or placebo injection. Sequences were derived from peripheral blood, sampled in a trial of Ad26.COV2.S vaccine versus placebo. The receptor source for this set is a person between 18 and 65 years old who received the Ad26.COV2.S COVID-19 vaccine or a placebo.

The V and J genes are TRBV10-3 and TRBJ2-7; 9 nucleotides align to TRBD1. Germline assignment: CDR1 ENHRY and CDR2 SYGVKD. V was pared by 10 bases and J by 6 bases, with 4 bases of the junction left unmatched. The CDR3 consists of 11 residues. CDR3 sequence reads: CATRDRAEQYF. The CDR3 DNA reads TGTGCCACCCGGGACAGGGCCGAGCAGTACTTC.

This chain links TRBV6-5 with TRBJ2-3; 11 bases agree with TRBD2. The germline CDR1 and CDR2 sequences are MNHEY and SVGAGI. The CDR3 runs 16 residues. V gave up 4 bases and J gave up 5 bases; unmatched junction bases: 8. CDR3 DNA sequence: TGTGCCAGCAGTTTCACTAGCGGGAGAGAGGTAGATACGCAGTATTTT. Protein product: CASSFTSGREVDTQYF.

This clone was found a few times. This chain links TRBV19 with TRBJ1-5, with TRBD1 matching over 7 bases. CDR3 length: 13 amino acids. Looked up from germline, CDR1 is LNHDA and CDR2 is SQIVND (reference sequence). V was clipped by 9 bases and J by 4 bases; unmatched bases: 6. The CDR3 DNA reads TGTGCCAGCCGGGGACAGATGAATCAGCCCCAGCATTTT. Translation: CASRGQMNQPQHF. Full variable domain (remainder filled in from reference TRBV19 and TRBJ1-5): DGGITQSPKYLFRKEGQNVTLSCEQNLNHDAMYWYRQDPGQGLRLIYYSQIVNDFQKGDIAEGYSVSREKKESFPLTVTSAQKNPTAFYLCASRGQMNQPQHFGDGTRLSIL.

V and J are TRBV5-1 and TRBJ2-1, with D perhaps matching TRBD2 (5 bases). This CDR3 is built from 11 residues. The germline gives CDR1 SGHRS, CDR2 YFSETQ. The V end was cut by 4 bases, the J end by 9 bases, with 8 bases between. CDR3 DNA sequence: TGCGCCAGCAGCGACGAGGGTGAGCAGTTCTTC. Protein product: CASSDEGEQFF.

The rearrangement links TRBV19 to TRBJ2-2; 8 bases fit TRBD1. From germline, CDR1 is LNHDA and CDR2 SQIVND (reference sequence). J gave up 1 base and V 6 bases, and 13 bases lay outside the gene matches. The CDR3 is made up of 18 amino acids. DNA for the CDR3: TGTGCCAGTAGCAACAACAGGGGGTATTCTCTGAACACCGGGGAGCTGTTTTTT. Protein sequence: CASSNNRGYSLNTGELFF.

This chain connects TRBV6-5 to TRBJ2-3, with D maybe TRBD2 (6 bases). This CDR3 region has 14 residues. The V and J ends lost 6 bases and 2 bases respectively, with 12 bases between them. CDR1 and CDR2 (germline): MNHEY, SVGAGI. This chain's CDR3 is CASRFGGSTDTQYF. The CDR3, as DNA: TGTGCCAGCAGGTTTGGGGGGTCCACAGATACGCAGTATTTT.

V is TRBV6-1 and J is TRBJ1-6; 7 nucleotides agree with TRBD1. The CDR3 has 14 residues. Germline V gives CDR1 MNHNS, CDR2 SASEGT. Germline trimming cut 3 bases from V and 8 bases from J; bases unmatched to any gene: 4. In DNA form, the CDR3 reads TGTGCCAGCAGTGAGCGACAGGGTCATTCACCCCTCCACTTT. The encoded protein is CASSERQGHSPLHF.

This chain joins TRBV5-5 and TRBJ2-1, with 10 positions matching TRBD1. The V gene end was trimmed by 3 bases and the J gene end by 8 bases; junction bases not matched to a gene: 5. From germline, CDR1 is SGHKS and CDR2 YYEKEE (reference sequence). CDR3 length: 14 amino acids. CDR3 bases: TGTGCCAGCAGCTGGGGACAGGGGATTGATGAGCAGTTCTTC. Its translation is CASSWGQGIDEQFF. The whole variable domain, remainder taken from reference TRBV5-5 and TRBJ2-1, is DAGVTQSPTHLIKTRGQQVTLRCSPISGHKSVSWYQQVLGQGPQFIFQYYEKEERGRGNFPDRFSARQFPNYSSELNVNALLLGDSALYLCASSWGQGIDEQFFGPGTRLTVL.

The chain has TRBV19 and TRBJ2-3; 12 nucleotides align to TRBD2. CDR1 is LNHDA and CDR2 is SQIVND in the germline V gene (reference sequence). The CDR3 is made up of 17 amino acids. V gave up 6 bases and J gave up 4 bases; unmatched junction bases: 11. CDR3 region: CASRATPSGGAADTQYF. In DNA, the CDR3 is TGTGCCAGTAGAGCCACCCCTAGCGGGGGGGCCGCAGATACGCAGTATTTT.

This chain joins TRBV12-3 or TRBV12-4 and TRBJ2-1; possible D gene TRBD2, 6 bases. The V gene lost 7 bases and the J gene lost 5 bases, with 12 bases spanning the gap. This CDR3 contains 13 residues. As DNA, the CDR3 is TGTGCCAGCAATAGCGGCTTTGACAATGAGCAGTTCTTC. It encodes CASNSGFDNEQFF.

Only one count was recorded for this clone. The chain has TRBV25-1 and TRBJ2-5; D call uncertain. Germline lookup yields CDR1 MGHDK and CDR2 SYGVNS. V lost 7 bases and J lost 5, with 11 bases in between. The CDR3 loop spans 12 amino acids. The CDR3: CASTTPLETQYF. In DNA form, the CDR3 reads TGTGCCAGCACGACACCCTTGGAGACCCAGTACTTC.

The rearrangement links TRBV19 to TRBJ1-1; D remains unclear. This CDR3 region has 14 residues. The germline CDR1 and CDR2 sequences are LNHDA and SQIVND (reference sequence). The V gene lost 3 bases and the J gene lost 5 bases, with 13 bases spanning the gap. The CDR3 sequence is CASSISEGLTEAFF. CDR3 DNA: TGTGCCAGTAGTATTTCCGAGGGTCTAACTGAAGCTTTCTTT.

This sequence joins TRBV3-1 (or the pseudogene TRBV3-2) and TRBJ1-1; D is undetermined. V shed 4 bases and J shed 8 bases, with 14 bases lying between them. Germline CDR1 reads LGHDT; CDR2 reads YNNKEL (reference sequence). The CDR3 consists of 13 residues. CDR3 sequence: CASSLGWSPEAFF. CDR3 sequence (DNA): TGTGCCAGCAGCCTTGGGTGGTCCCCCGAAGCTTTCTTT.